A selection of T cell receptor beta chains follows, all from one sample in a study of T cells after posttransplantation cyclophosphamide. Here immunoSEQ multiplex PCR was the method, and the copy in TCRdb shows in-frame clones only, minus some. The sample has fewer than 35,000 clones, none seen only once. Sequencing was done on a sample of PBMCs. These receptors all come from a woman in her thirties in good health and a related stem cell transplant donor. Each CDR3 is given with its conserved first and last residue. D genes are given only for firm matches. The size field is filled for only some rows; it gives once, few, many or a size class.

clone_size d_call cdr3_length j_call v_call cdr3_aa cdr3_nt
- TRBD2 13 TRBJ2-3 TRBV6-2/TRBV6-3 CASGRLAGDRQYF TGTGCCAGCGGACGACTAGCGGGGGACCGGCAGTATTTT
few - 16 TRBJ1-6 TRBV18 CASSPRRTASNSPLHF TGTGCCAGCTCACCACGAAGGACAGCCAGTAATTCACCCCTCCACTTT
few - 15 TRBJ2-2 TRBV7-3 CASNRGGPNTGELFF TGTGCCAGCAACCGCGGGGGCCCTAACACCGGGGAGCTGTTTTTT
few TRBD2 18 TRBJ2-3 TRBV6-2/TRBV6-3 CASSPPSGGNVGPDTQYF TGTGCCAGCAGTCCCCCTAGCGGGGGGAATGTAGGACCAGATACGCAGTATTTT
many TRBD2 16 TRBJ2-5 TRBV10-3 CAISESISSGAETQYF TGTGCCATCAGTGAGTCGATTTCTAGCGGGGCCGAGACCCAGTACTTC
many - 15 TRBJ1-6 TRBV2 CASSESRGARSPLHF TGTGCCAGCAGTGAATCCCGGGGGGCACGGTCACCCCTCCACTTT
many - 15 TRBJ1-3 TRBV7-2 CASSLNGGYGNTIYF TGTGCCAGCAGCTTAAACGGGGGGTATGGAAACACCATATATTTT
many TRBD1 13 TRBJ2-7 TRBV10-3 CAISGQGGDEQYF TGTGCCATCAGTGGACAGGGTGGCGACGAGCAGTACTTC
medium-sized - 12 TRBJ1-1 TRBV4-1 CASSGQNTEAFF TGCGCCAGCAGCGGACAGAACACTGAAGCTTTCTTT
many - 15 TRBJ2-1 TRBV28 CASSSPGVGGNEQFF TGTGCCAGCAGTTCCCCCGGGGTGGGGGGTAATGAGCAGTTCTTC